The entry below describes one TCR beta chain. Germline CDR1 reads MNHNY; CDR2 reads SVGAGI (reference sequence). The ends lost 6 bases at V and 7 bases at J; junction bases unmatched: 11. This CDR3 has 14 amino acids. These data come from a study of blood T cell repertoires in COVID-19. Original handling: Amplified reference gene primers provided the basis for estimating nucleated cell counts. Only in-frame clones appear in the TCRdb table, and some are missing; sequencing was by immunoSEQ multiplex PCR. That table gives V, J and clone size, and the DNA gave D and trimming. The data hold around 20,000 clones, with roughly 91% observed a single time.

The specimen was peripheral blood. The sequence was obtained from a human donor in a cohort sampled during active COVID-19. V gene TRBV6-6 combines with J gene TRBJ1-1; the match to TRBD1 covers 7 bases. The CDR3 region is CASSDREPLYEAFF. CDR3 sequence (DNA): TGTGCCAGCAGCGACAGGGAACCCTTGTATGAAGCTTTCTTT.